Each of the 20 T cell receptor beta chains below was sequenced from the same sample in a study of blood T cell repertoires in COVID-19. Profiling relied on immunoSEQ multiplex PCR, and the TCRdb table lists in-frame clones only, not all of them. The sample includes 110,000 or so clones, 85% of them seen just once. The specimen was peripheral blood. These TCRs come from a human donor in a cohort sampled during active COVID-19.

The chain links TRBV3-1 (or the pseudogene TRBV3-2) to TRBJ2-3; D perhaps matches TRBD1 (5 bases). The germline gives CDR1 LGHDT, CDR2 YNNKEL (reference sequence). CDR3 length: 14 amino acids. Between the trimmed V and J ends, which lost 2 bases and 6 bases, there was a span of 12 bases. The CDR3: CASSQLGPIDTQYF. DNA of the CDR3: TGTGCCAGCAGCCAATTGGGGCCAATCGATACGCAGTATTTT.

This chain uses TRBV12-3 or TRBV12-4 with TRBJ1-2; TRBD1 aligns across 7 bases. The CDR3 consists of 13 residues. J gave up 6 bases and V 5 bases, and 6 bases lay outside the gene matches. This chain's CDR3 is CASSHPTGDGYTF. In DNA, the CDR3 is TGTGCCAGCAGTCACCCAACAGGGGATGGCTACACCTTC.

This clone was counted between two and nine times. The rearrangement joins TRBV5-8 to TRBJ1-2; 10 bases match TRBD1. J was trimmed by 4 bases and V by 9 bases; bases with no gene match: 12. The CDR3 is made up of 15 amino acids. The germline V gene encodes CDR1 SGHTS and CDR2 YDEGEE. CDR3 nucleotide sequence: TGTGCCACCTCGACAGGGGGCGGCGGCCCCTATGGCTACACCTTC. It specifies CATSTGGGGPYGYTF. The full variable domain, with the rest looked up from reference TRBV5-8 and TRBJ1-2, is EAGVTQSPTHLIKTRGQQATLRCSPISGHTSVYWYQQALGLGLQFLLWYDEGEERNRGNFPPRFSGRQFPNYSSELNVNALELEDSALYLCATSTGGGGPYGYTFGSGTRLTVV.

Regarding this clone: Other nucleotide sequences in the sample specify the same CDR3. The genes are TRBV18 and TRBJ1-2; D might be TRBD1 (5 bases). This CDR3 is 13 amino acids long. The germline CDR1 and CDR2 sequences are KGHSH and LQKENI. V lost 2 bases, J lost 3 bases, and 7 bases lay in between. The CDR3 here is CASSPDRYYGYTF. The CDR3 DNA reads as TGTGCCAGCTCACCAGACAGATACTATGGCTACACCTTC.

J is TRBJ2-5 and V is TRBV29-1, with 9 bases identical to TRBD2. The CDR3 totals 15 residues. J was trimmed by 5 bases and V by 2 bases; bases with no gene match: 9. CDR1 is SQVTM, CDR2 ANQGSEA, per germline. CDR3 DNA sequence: TGCAGCGTTGAATTTGCGGGGGGGCCTAGGGAGACCCAGTACTTC. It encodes CSVEFAGGPRETQYF.

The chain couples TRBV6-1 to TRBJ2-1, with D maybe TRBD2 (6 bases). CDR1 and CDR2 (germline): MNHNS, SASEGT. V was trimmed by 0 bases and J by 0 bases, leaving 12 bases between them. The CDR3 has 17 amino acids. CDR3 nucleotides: TGTGCCAGCAGTGAAGCGGTCGGGAGACACTCCTACAATGAGCAGTTCTTC. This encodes CASSEAVGRHSYNEQFF.

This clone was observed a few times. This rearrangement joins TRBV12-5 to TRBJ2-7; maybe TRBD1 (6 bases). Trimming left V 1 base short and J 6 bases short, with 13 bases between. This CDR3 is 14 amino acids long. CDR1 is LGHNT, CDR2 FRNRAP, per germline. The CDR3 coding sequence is TGTGCTAGTGGTTTGGGAAAAACAGGGAGCGAGCAGTACTTC. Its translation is CASGLGKTGSEQYF.

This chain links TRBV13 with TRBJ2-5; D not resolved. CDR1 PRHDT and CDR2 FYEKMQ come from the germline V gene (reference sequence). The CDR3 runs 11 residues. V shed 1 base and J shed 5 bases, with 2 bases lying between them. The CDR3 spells CASSLAETQYF. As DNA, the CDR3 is TGTGCCAGCAGCTTAGCTGAGACCCAGTACTTC.

CDR3 loop: CASSWGHSYEQYF. CDR3 bases: TGTGCCAGCAGTTGGGGACATTCCTACGAGCAGTACTTC. The chain joins TRBV6-5 to TRBJ2-7; the D gene is possibly TRBD1 (6 bases). The length of the CDR3 is 13 residues. The V and J ends lost 4 bases and 1 base respectively, with 8 bases between them. Germline-derived CDR1 and CDR2 are MNHEY and SVGAGI.

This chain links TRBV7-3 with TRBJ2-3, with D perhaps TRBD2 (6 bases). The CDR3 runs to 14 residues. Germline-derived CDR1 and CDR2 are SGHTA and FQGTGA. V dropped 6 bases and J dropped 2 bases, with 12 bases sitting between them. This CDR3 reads CASSRGTATDTQYF. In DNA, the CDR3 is TGTGCCAGCAGTCGGGGGACCGCCACAGATACGCAGTATTTT.

The CDR3 loop is CASSTPGGGTEAFF. CDR3 coding DNA: TGTGCCAGCAGTACCCCAGGGGGTGGCACTGAAGCTTTCTTT. The V and J genes are TRBV28 and TRBJ1-1; 7 bases align to TRBD1. The germline CDR1 and CDR2 sequences are MDHEN and SYDVKM. V trimming: 5 bases; J trimming: 4 bases; junction bases outside the gene matches: 7. The length of the CDR3 is 14 residues.

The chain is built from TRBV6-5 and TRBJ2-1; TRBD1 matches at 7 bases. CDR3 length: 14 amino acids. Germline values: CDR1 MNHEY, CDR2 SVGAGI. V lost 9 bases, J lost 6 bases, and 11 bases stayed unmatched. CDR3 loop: CARTDRAYINEQFF. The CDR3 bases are TGTGCCAGAACAGACAGGGCATATATCAATGAGCAGTTCTTC.

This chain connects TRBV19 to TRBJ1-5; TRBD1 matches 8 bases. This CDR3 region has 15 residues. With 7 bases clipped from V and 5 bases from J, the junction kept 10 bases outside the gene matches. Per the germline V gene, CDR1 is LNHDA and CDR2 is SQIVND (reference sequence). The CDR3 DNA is TGTGCCAGTATAGGCAGGGGGCCGAGGGATCAGCCCCAGCATTTT. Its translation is CASIGRGPRDQPQHF.

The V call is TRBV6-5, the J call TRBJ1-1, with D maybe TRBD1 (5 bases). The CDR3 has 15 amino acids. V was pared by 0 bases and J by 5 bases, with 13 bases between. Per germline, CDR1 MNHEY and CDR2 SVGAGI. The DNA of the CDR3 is TGTGCCAGCAGTTACTCTGGGGCAGGGCGGACTGAAGCTTTCTTT. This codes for CASSYSGAGRTEAFF.

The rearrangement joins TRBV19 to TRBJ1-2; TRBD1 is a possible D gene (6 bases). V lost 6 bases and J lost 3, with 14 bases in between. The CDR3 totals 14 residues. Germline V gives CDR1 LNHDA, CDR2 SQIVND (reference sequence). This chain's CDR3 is CASSLRGGHYGYTF. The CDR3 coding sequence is TGTGCCAGTAGCCTAAGGGGGGGGCACTATGGCTACACCTTC.

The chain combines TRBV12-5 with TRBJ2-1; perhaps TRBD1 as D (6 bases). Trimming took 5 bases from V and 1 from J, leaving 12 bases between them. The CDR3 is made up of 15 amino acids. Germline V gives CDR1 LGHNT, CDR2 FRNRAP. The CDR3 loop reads CASGLGGPSYNEQFF. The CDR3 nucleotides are TGTGCTAGTGGTCTAGGGGGACCTTCCTACAATGAGCAGTTCTTC. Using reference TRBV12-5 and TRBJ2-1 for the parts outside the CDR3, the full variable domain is DARVTQTPRHKVTEMGQEVTMRCQPILGHNTVFWYRQTMMQGLELLAYFRNRAPLDDSGMPKDRFSAEMPDATLATLKIQPSEPRDSAVYFCASGLGGPSYNEQFFGPGTRLTVL.

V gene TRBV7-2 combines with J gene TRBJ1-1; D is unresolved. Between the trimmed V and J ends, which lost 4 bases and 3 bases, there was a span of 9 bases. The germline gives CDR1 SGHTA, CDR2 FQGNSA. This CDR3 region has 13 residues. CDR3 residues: CASSSNRDTEAFF. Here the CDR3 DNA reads TGTGCCAGCAGCTCTAACCGGGACACTGAAGCTTTCTTT.

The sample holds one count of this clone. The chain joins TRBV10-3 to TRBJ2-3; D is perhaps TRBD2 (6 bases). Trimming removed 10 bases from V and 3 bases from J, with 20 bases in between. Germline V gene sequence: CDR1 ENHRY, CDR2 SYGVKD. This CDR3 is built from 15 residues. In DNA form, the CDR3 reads TGTGCCACCCTCGGGCATCTTGGGGGGACAGATACGCAGTATTTT. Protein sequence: CATLGHLGGTDTQYF.

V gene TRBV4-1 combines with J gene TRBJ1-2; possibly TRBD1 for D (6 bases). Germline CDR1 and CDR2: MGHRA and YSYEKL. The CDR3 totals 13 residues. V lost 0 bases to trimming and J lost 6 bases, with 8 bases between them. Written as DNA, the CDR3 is TGCGCCAGCAGCCAAGATTCAGGGGATGGCTACACCTTC. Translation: CASSQDSGDGYTF.

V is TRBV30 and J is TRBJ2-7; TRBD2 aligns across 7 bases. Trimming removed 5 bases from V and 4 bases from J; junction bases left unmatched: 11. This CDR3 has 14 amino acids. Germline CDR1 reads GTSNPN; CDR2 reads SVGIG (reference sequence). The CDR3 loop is CAWGVSGGTYEQYF. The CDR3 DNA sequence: TGTGCCTGGGGAGTCTCGGGGGGAACTTACGAGCAGTACTTC.